This T cell receptor (beta chain) was retrieved from a study of CD4+ T cells in melanoma. Study-level findings and limits: In melanoma, neoantigen-specific CD4+ T cells reportedly differed in differentiation state. A reported correlation linked neoantigen-specific CD4+ T cells to CD8+, macrophage and B cell function.

Germline CDR1 and CDR2: SGHTA and FQGNSA. Trimming took 3 bases from V and 0 from J, leaving 2 bases between them. The CDR3 covers 12 residues. Details on this clone: What it recognizes is unknown.

TCRdb's copy holds only in-frame clones and misses some; the assay was immunoSEQ multiplex PCR. The sample yields about 140,000 clones, about 90% seen once. The source of this sequence is a human donor with melanoma. The rearrangement joins TRBV7-2 to TRBJ2-5; D not resolved. The CDR3 bases are TGTGCCAGCAGCTTGAACCAAGAGACCCAGTACTTC. Its translation is CASSLNQETQYF.